These 18 T cell receptor beta chains originate from one sample sequenced in a study of T cell responses to AZD1222 COVID-19 vaccine. The table came from immunoSEQ multiplex PCR; TCRdb's copy has only in-frame clones and leaves some out. Of roughly 120,000 clones listed, around 94% are singletons. This specimen was peripheral blood, taken on day 0 of AZD1222 vaccination. The receptors originated from an adult in good health.

V gene TRBV28 combines with J gene TRBJ1-6; D not resolved. Germline CDR1 and CDR2: MDHEN and SYDVKM. V dropped 2 bases and J dropped 7 bases, with 3 bases sitting between them. The CDR3 covers 12 residues. DNA of the CDR3: TGTGCCAGCAGTTTAGCCAATTCACCCCTCCACTTT. It codes for CASSLANSPLHF.

The chain is built from TRBV5-4 and TRBJ2-2, with 7 bases fitting TRBD1. Germline values: CDR1 SGHNT, CDR2 YYREEE (reference sequence). J was trimmed by 4 bases and V by 6 bases; bases with no gene match: 6. The CDR3 has 14 amino acids. This CDR3 is CASTRTGPTGELFF. In nucleotides, the CDR3 is TGTGCCAGCACCAGGACAGGTCCCACCGGGGAGCTGTTTTTT.

Concerning this clone itself: The same CDR3 is also encoded by other DNA sequences in this sample. The V and J genes are TRBV12-5 and TRBJ2-3; D might be TRBD1 or TRBD2, each matching 5 bases. The V and J ends lost 4 bases and 6 bases respectively, with 26 bases between them. The CDR3 loop spans 18 amino acids. CDR1 and CDR2 (germline): LGHNT, FRNRAP. The CDR3 nucleotides are TGTGCTAGTGGTTCCTCCCAACCGCCGGGACGGAGTTTTGATACGCAGTATTTT. This codes for CASGSSQPPGRSFDTQYF.

This sequence joins TRBV7-6 and TRBJ2-7; 7 bases map to TRBD2. The V gene end was trimmed by 5 bases and the J gene end by 4 bases; junction bases not matched to a gene: 8. The CDR3 is made up of 14 amino acids. Per germline, CDR1 SGHVS and CDR2 FNYEAQ. CDR3 in amino acids: CASSRSGVEYEQYF. The CDR3 nucleotides read TGTGCCAGCAGCCGGAGCGGGGTCGAATACGAGCAGTACTTC.

V gene TRBV5-1 combines with J gene TRBJ1-4; D is perhaps TRBD1 (6 bases). The CDR3 consists of 15 residues. Trimming cost V 4 bases and J 3 bases, with 13 bases left between them. CDR1 is SGHRS, CDR2 YFSETQ, per germline. This chain's CDR3 is CASSGGRGSNEKLFF. As DNA, the CDR3 is TGCGCCAGCAGCGGGGGGCGCGGCTCTAATGAAAAACTGTTTTTT. The full variable domain, in which reference TRBV5-1 and TRBJ1-4 provide the parts outside the CDR3, is KAGVTQTPRYLIKTRGQQVTLSCSPISGHRSVSWYQQTPGQGLQFLFEYFSETQRNKGNFPGRFSGRQFSNSRSEMNVSTLELGDSALYLCASSGGRGSNEKLFFGSGTQLSVL.

The chain couples TRBV5-4 to TRBJ2-1; 8 nucleotides line up with TRBD1. Germline CDR1 is SGHNT and CDR2 is YYREEE (reference sequence). The CDR3 covers 15 residues. V dropped 0 bases and J dropped 4; count of bases not matched to a gene: 3. In DNA, the CDR3 is TGTGCCAGCAGCTTGGGGGGACAGGTATACAATGAGCAGTTCTTC. Amino acid sequence: CASSLGGQVYNEQFF.

Note on this clone: Other DNA sequences in the same sample also yield this CDR3. The chain carries TRBV6-6 and TRBJ2-7; TRBD2 matches at 7 bases. With 2 bases clipped from V and 4 bases from J, the junction kept 2 bases outside the gene matches. Germline V gene sequence: CDR1 MNHNY, CDR2 SVGAGI (reference sequence). The CDR3 covers 13 residues. The CDR3, as DNA: TGTGCCAGCAGTTACGCTAGCGGTTACGAGCAGTACTTC. This gives the protein CASSYASGYEQYF.

The chain recombines TRBV19 with TRBJ2-3; D not certain. CDR3 length: 14 residues. V was shortened by 1 base and J by 0 bases, with 5 bases between the two germline ends. Germline CDR1 LNHDA, CDR2 SQIVND (reference sequence). The CDR3 region has the DNA TGTGCCAGTAGTATAGGTTCCAGCACAGATACGCAGTATTTT. Its protein product is CASSIGSSTDTQYF.

This chain connects TRBV16 to TRBJ1-2; D unresolved. Germline CDR1 and CDR2: KGHSY and FQNENV. The germline V and J ends were trimmed by 4 bases and 5 bases, with 17 bases remaining between them. The CDR3 is 15 residues long. Here the CDR3 reads CASSLGPAYRYGYTF. Written as DNA, the CDR3 is TGTGCCAGCAGCCTAGGGCCCGCATATAGGTATGGCTACACCTTC.

The chain links TRBV20-1 to TRBJ1-1; no clear D gene. Looked up from germline, CDR1 is DFQATT and CDR2 is SNEGSKA (reference sequence). This CDR3 is built from 12 residues. The germline V and J ends were trimmed by 3 bases and 8 bases, with 13 bases remaining between them. CDR3 sequence (DNA): TGCAGTGCTAGTGTGGAATACTCCGAAGCTTTCTTT. Protein: CSASVEYSEAFF.

V and J are TRBV28 and TRBJ1-5, with unresolved D. CDR1 is MDHEN and CDR2 is SYDVKM in the germline V gene. The CDR3 contains 12 residues. V lost 2 bases, J lost 7 bases, and 6 bases lay in between. The CDR3 DNA reads TGTGCCAGCAGTTTAAGCGGACAGCCCCAGCATTTT. Protein sequence: CASSLSGQPQHF.

The chain is built from TRBV6-1 and TRBJ2-5; 7 bases match TRBD2. The J segment lost 4 bases and the V segment lost 4 bases, leaving 12 bases of the junction unmatched. Germline values: CDR1 MNHNS, CDR2 SASEGT. The CDR3 runs to 16 residues. This CDR3 is CASSVASGTYGETQYF. As DNA, the CDR3 is TGTGCCAGCAGTGTGGCGAGCGGGACCTACGGAGAGACCCAGTACTTC.

The V gene is TRBV7-2, the J gene TRBJ2-7; the match to TRBD1 covers 7 bases. The V and J ends lost 2 bases and 0 bases, in that order; junction bases with no gene match: 10. Germline values: CDR1 SGHTA, CDR2 FQGNSA. This CDR3 is built from 17 residues. CDR3 coding DNA: TGTGCCAGCAGCTTAATATCCGCGACAGGGATCTCCTACGAGCAGTACTTC. Translation: CASSLISATGISYEQYF.

In this sample, this clone turned up a few times. V and J are TRBV11-3 and TRBJ1-3, with D unresolved. The CDR3 is 13 amino acids. Trimming took 2 bases from V and 4 from J, leaving 6 bases between them. Germline V lookup: CDR1 SGHNT, CDR2 YENEEA. The CDR3 bases are TGTGCCAGCAGCTTAAACGTAGGAAACACCATATATTTT. It is translated as CASSLNVGNTIYF.

This sequence joins TRBV21-1 and TRBJ2-2; the tabulated D call, TRBD1, remains unverified against the DNA. TRBV21-1 constitutes a pseudogene. The CDR3 length is 19 residues. DNA for the CDR3: TGTGCCAGCAGCAACCAGGGATTGAGCGTAGTCACGAACACCGGGGAGCTGTTTTTT. Its protein is CASSNQGLSVVTNTGELFF.

The rearrangement joins TRBV7-9 to TRBJ2-7; D is tentatively TRBD1 or TRBD2 (5 bases each). Trimming pared 1 base from V and 11 bases from J, leaving 15 bases between. The CDR3 is 13 amino acids. The germline V gene has CDR1 SEHNR and CDR2 FQNEAQ (reference sequence). The CDR3 sequence is CASSLEVGTLKYF. The CDR3 bases are TGTGCCAGCAGCTTAGAGGTCGGGACCTTGAAGTACTTC.

The chain has TRBV11-3 and TRBJ2-7; a weak D match, TRBD1 (5 bases). V was trimmed by 0 bases and J by 3 bases, leaving 12 bases between them. This CDR3 spans 15 amino acids. CDR1 and CDR2 (germline): SGHNT, YENEEA. The CDR3 sequence: CASSLDGAGHYEQYF. The CDR3 nucleotides read TGTGCCAGCAGCTTAGATGGAGCAGGGCACTACGAGCAGTACTTC.

The rearrangement links TRBV4-1 to TRBJ2-7; D uncertain. Germline V gene lookup returns CDR1 MGHRA and CDR2 YSYEKL. Between the trimmed V and J ends, which lost 0 bases and 0 bases, there was a span of 9 bases. The length of the CDR3 is 15 residues. The CDR3 spells CASSQDVVASYEQYF. The CDR3, as DNA: TGCGCCAGCAGCCAAGATGTGGTGGCCTCCTACGAGCAGTACTTC.